The next 5 T cell receptor beta chains were all read from a single sample in a study of blood T cell repertoires in COVID-19. Some clones are missing from TCRdb's copy, which holds only in-frame ones; the method was immunoSEQ multiplex PCR. Among approximately 120,000 clones, more than 65% were seen once, and the ten largest hold 25%. Sequencing was performed on peripheral blood. The source is a human donor in a cohort sampled during active COVID-19.

The V call is TRBV7-2, the J call TRBJ1-1; D uncertain. The germline V gene encodes CDR1 SGHTA and CDR2 FQGNSA. Trimming took 1 base from V and 0 from J, leaving 18 bases between them. The CDR3 contains 18 residues. The CDR3 spells CASSLGATFITMNTEAFF. In DNA form, the CDR3 reads TGTGCCAGCAGCTTAGGGGCGACATTTATAACAATGAACACTGAAGCTTTCTTT.

V gene TRBV5-1 combines with J gene TRBJ2-4; 9 nucleotides agree with TRBD1. Germline V lookup: CDR1 SGHRS, CDR2 YFSETQ. With V trimmed by 5 bases and J by 7 bases, 7 bases remained unmatched. The CDR3 totals 14 residues. CDR3 DNA sequence: TGCGCCAGCAGGACGGGACAGGGTGTGAACATTCAGTACTTC. This encodes CASRTGQGVNIQYF.

The chain is built from TRBV6-5 and TRBJ2-7; D is possibly TRBD2 (6 bases). The CDR3 is made up of 14 amino acids. V lost 2 bases, J lost 4 bases, and 12 bases lay in between. Germline V gene lookup returns CDR1 MNHEY and CDR2 SVGAGI. CDR3 loop: CASSYEGGSYEQYF. The CDR3 nucleotides read TGTGCCAGCAGTTACGAAGGAGGGAGTTACGAGCAGTACTTC.

V gene TRBV2 combines with J gene TRBJ1-2; tentatively, D is TRBD1 (6 bases). Deletions cut 3 bases from V and 8 bases from J, with 16 bases between. Germline-derived CDR1 and CDR2 are SNHLY and FYNNEI. The CDR3 totals 14 residues. The CDR3 coding sequence is TGTGCCAGCAGTGATGGTTTAGGGGGTTCGGGCTACACCTTC. The encoded protein is CASSDGLGGSGYTF. The complete variable domain, with remaining parts taken from reference TRBV2 and TRBJ1-2, reads EPEVTQTPSHQVTQMGQEVILRCVPISNHLYFYWYRQILGQKVEFLVSFYNNEISEKSEIFDDQFSVERPDGSNFTLKIRSTKLEDSAMYFCASSDGLGGSGYTFGSGTRLTVV.

V is TRBV29-1 and J is TRBJ2-5, with 9 bases identical to TRBD1. This CDR3 is 13 amino acids long. Germline CDR1 reads SQVTM; CDR2 reads ANQGSEA. The junction had 6 bases not matched to a gene; V was cut back by 5 bases and J by 5 bases. This CDR3 reads CSVLQGAWETQYF. The CDR3 DNA reads TGCAGCGTTTTACAGGGGGCTTGGGAGACCCAGTACTTC.